A single sample gave rise to the 31 T cell receptor beta chains below, sequenced in a study of CD8 T cells in Susac syndrome. When the RNA was reverse transcribed, random hexamers were used with an input of about 0.45 to 1 ug. TCRdb analysed the immunoSEQ multiplex PCR reads with MiXCR anew, one entry per CDR3 protein. Of roughly 80,000 distinct CDR3 sequences listed, 91% are singletons. The material sequenced was CD8+ T cells from PBMCs. The receptors derive from a human donor with multiple sclerosis.

This sequence joins TRBV12-3 or TRBV12-4 and TRBJ2-3; D not resolved. The CDR3 is made up of 12 amino acids. The V gene lost 5 bases and the J gene lost 7 bases, with 10 bases spanning the gap. The CDR3 reads CASSPDTYTQYF. As DNA, the CDR3 is TGTGCCAGCAGTCCAGACACCTATACGCAGTATTTT.

The chain links TRBV7-8 to TRBJ2-3; 7 bases are a match to TRBD1. V shed 4 bases, J shed 4 bases, and the junction held 5 bases outside the gene matches. Germline V lookup: CDR1 SGHVS, CDR2 FQNEAQ. This CDR3 contains 14 residues. The CDR3 region has the DNA TGTGCCAGCAGCTACTTGGACAGGCCAGATACGCAGTATTTT. This encodes CASSYLDRPDTQYF.

The chain links TRBV20-1 to TRBJ2-7, with a tentative D call TRBD1 (6 bases). The CDR3 sequence is 15 residues long. Trimming pared 3 bases from V and 1 base from J, leaving 16 bases between. Germline V lookup: CDR1 DFQATT, CDR2 SNEGSKA (reference sequence). CDR3 sequence (DNA): TGCAGTGCTAGCCATCCGACAGGCCGTTCCTACGAGCAGTACTTC. Translated, it gives CSASHPTGRSYEQYF.

In this sample, this clonotype turned up a few times. J is TRBJ2-7 and V is TRBV27, with 7 bases aligning to TRBD1. Trimming at V came to 3 bases and at J to 4 bases, leaving 3 bases not matched to a gene. The CDR3 covers 13 residues. In germline, CDR1 is MNHEY, CDR2 SMNVEV (reference sequence). The CDR3 loop reads CASSFGTAYEQYF. In DNA, the CDR3 is TGTGCCAGCAGTTTCGGGACAGCATACGAGCAGTACTTC.

J is TRBJ2-3 and V is TRBV7-9; D is unclear. The CDR3 is made up of 12 amino acids. Trimming removed 2 bases from V and 3 bases from J, with 3 bases in between. From germline, CDR1 is SEHNR and CDR2 FQNEAQ (reference sequence). In nucleotides, the CDR3 is TGTGCCAGCAGCTTATATACAGATACGCAGTATTTT. It encodes CASSLYTDTQYF.

This clonotype has a single count. The chain employs TRBV18 and TRBJ1-1; D is uncertain. The CDR3 covers 12 residues. Per germline, CDR1 KGHSH and CDR2 LQKENI. Trimming stripped 2 bases from V and 0 bases from J, with 1 base between. CDR3 nucleotide sequence: TGTGCCAGCTCACCAATGAACACTGAAGCTTTCTTT. This translates into CASSPMNTEAFF.

This clonotype was seen only once. The chain recombines TRBV10-3 with TRBJ2-4; TRBD2 matches 7 bases. CDR1 is ENHRY and CDR2 is SYGVKD in the germline V gene. J gave up 0 bases and V 3 bases, and 2 bases lay outside the gene matches. The CDR3 consists of 15 residues. CDR3 sequence (DNA): TGTGCCATCAGTGACCTAGCGGTAGCCAAAAACATTCAGTACTTC. Amino acid sequence: CAISDLAVAKNIQYF.

The chain employs TRBV24-1 and TRBJ2-5; 13 bases align to TRBD2. There are 16 residues in the CDR3. Germline lookup yields CDR1 KGHDR and CDR2 SFDVKD. J was trimmed by 6 bases and V by 4 bases; bases with no gene match: 7. Written as DNA, the CDR3 is TGTGCCACCAGTGACACTAGCGGGGGGGCCTTGAAGACCCAGTACTTC. Translation gives CATSDTSGGALKTQYF.

This rearrangement joins TRBV10-3 to TRBJ2-7; D unresolved. With 4 bases removed from V and 0 bases from J, the gap between germline ends came to 7 bases. The CDR3 spans 13 residues. Germline assignment: CDR1 ENHRY and CDR2 SYGVKD. For the CDR3, the DNA is TGTGCCATCAGTGCGGAGTACTCCTACGAGCAGTACTTC. It encodes CAISAEYSYEQYF.

The V and J genes are TRBV5-6 and TRBJ1-2; 11 bases map to TRBD1. V was clipped by 4 bases and J by 5 bases; unmatched bases: 7. The CDR3 totals 15 residues. Per the germline V gene, CDR1 is SGHDT and CDR2 is YYEEEE. Written as DNA, the CDR3 is TGTGCCAGCAGCCCCGGGACAGGGGGGCATTATGGCTACACCTTC. It yields the protein CASSPGTGGHYGYTF.

The chain employs TRBV7-6 and TRBJ2-4; 10 bases are a match to TRBD2. The CDR3 spans 15 residues. CDR1 is SGHVS and CDR2 is FNYEAQ in the germline V gene. The J segment lost 6 bases and the V segment lost 1 base, leaving 3 bases of the junction unmatched. The CDR3 bases are TGTGCCAGCAGCTTAGACTGGACTAGCGGAAACATTCAGTACTTC. It translates to CASSLDWTSGNIQYF. Filled out from reference TRBV7-6 and TRBJ2-4, the complete variable domain reads GAGVSQSPRYKVTKRGQDVALRCDPISGHVSLYWYRQALGQGPEFLTYFNYEAQQDKSGLPNDRFSAERPEGSISTLTIQRTEQRDSAMYRCASSLDWTSGNIQYFGAGTRLSVL.

The chain recombines TRBV9 with TRBJ2-7; D remains unclear. This CDR3 has 14 residues. Germline CDR1 and CDR2: SGDLS and YYNGEE. V lost 0 bases and J 0 bases, leaving 7 bases between the germline ends. The CDR3 DNA reads TGTGCCAGCAGCGTAGGGCCTGACTCCTACGAGCAGTACTTC. This sequence encodes CASSVGPDSYEQYF.

The rearrangement links TRBV7-9 to TRBJ2-5; D gene ambiguous. This CDR3 is built from 10 residues. Trimming stripped 3 bases from V and 9 bases from J, with 5 bases between. Germline CDR1 is SEHNR and CDR2 is FQNEAQ (reference sequence). Here the CDR3 DNA reads TGTGCCAGCAGCTTGACCCCCCAGTACTTC. Translated: CASSLTPQYF. The full variable domain, in which reference TRBV7-9 and TRBJ2-5 provide the parts outside the CDR3, is DTGVSQNPRHKITKRGQNVTFRCDPISEHNRLYWYRQTLGQGPEFLTYFQNEAQLEKSRLLSDRFSAERPKGSFSTLEIQRTEQGDSAMYLCASSLTPQYFGPGTRLLVL.

The gene calls are TRBV28 and TRBJ1-2; TRBD1 aligns across 10 bases. CDR3 length: 16 amino acids. J was trimmed by 4 bases and V by 2 bases; bases with no gene match: 7. Germline V gene sequence: CDR1 MDHEN, CDR2 SYDVKM. CDR3 sequence: CASSLTVTGGPYGYTF. Here the CDR3 DNA reads TGTGCCAGCAGTTTAACGGTGACAGGGGGCCCCTATGGCTACACCTTC.

The chain combines TRBV27 with TRBJ1-4; D is unresolved. The germline CDR1 and CDR2 sequences are MNHEY and SMNVEV (reference sequence). This CDR3 has 11 residues. Trimming pared 5 bases from V and 7 bases from J, leaving 5 bases between. The CDR3 DNA follows: TGTGCCAGCAGTCACGGTGAAAAACTGTTTTTT. Its translation is CASSHGEKLFF.

The chain is built from TRBV9 and TRBJ1-2; weak D call: TRBD1 (5 bases). V dropped 0 bases and J dropped 4 bases, with 10 bases sitting between them. The germline V gene has CDR1 SGDLS and CDR2 YYNGEE. The CDR3 is 14 amino acids. CDR3 residues: CASSVEEGTYGYTF. In DNA form, the CDR3 reads TGTGCCAGCAGCGTAGAGGAGGGGACCTATGGCTACACCTTC.

The chain is built from TRBV5-6 and TRBJ2-3; D is possibly TRBD2 (5 bases). Germline V lookup: CDR1 SGHDT, CDR2 YYEEEE. CDR3 length: 14 amino acids. Trimming cost V 1 base and J 2 bases, with 8 bases left between them. The DNA of the CDR3 is TGTGCCAGCAGCTTGTCCGGGAACACAGATACGCAGTATTTT. It is translated as CASSLSGNTDTQYF.

This clonotype was seen once. The rearrangement links TRBV20-1 to TRBJ1-1; D might be TRBD1 (6 bases). The CDR3 is made up of 15 amino acids. Trimming left V 0 bases short and J 3 bases short, with 14 bases between. Germline loops: CDR1 DFQATT, CDR2 SNEGSKA (reference sequence). The CDR3 nucleotides read TGCAGTGCTAGAGATTCGGGGGCGGGGCACACTGAAGCTTTCTTT. Its translation is CSARDSGAGHTEAFF.

The chain joins TRBV7-8 to TRBJ1-2, with TRBD1 as a possible D gene (5 bases). The CDR3 is 15 residues long. The germline CDR1 and CDR2 sequences are SGHVS and FQNEAQ. V gave up 5 bases and J gave up 3 bases, with 16 bases separating them. The CDR3 protein is CASSPGTATYYGYTF. The CDR3 nucleotides are TGTGCCAGCAGCCCCGGGACCGCTACCTACTATGGCTACACCTTC.

The V and J genes are TRBV5-6 and TRBJ2-7; tentative D call: TRBD1 (6 bases). V lost 7 bases and J 2 bases, leaving 16 bases between the germline ends. The CDR3 length is 14 residues. The germline V gene encodes CDR1 SGHDT and CDR2 YYEEEE. The CDR3 here is CASHYRDNPYEQYF. The DNA for the CDR3 is TGTGCCAGCCACTACCGGGACAATCCCTACGAGCAGTACTTC.

This chain links TRBV6-5 with TRBJ2-1, with 7 bases identical to TRBD2. The CDR3 loop spans 15 amino acids. Germline CDR1 is MNHEY and CDR2 is SVGAGI. V shed 3 bases and J 3 bases; nucleotides not matched to a gene: 5. The CDR3 region is CASSYGLADYNEQFF. The CDR3 DNA reads TGTGCCAGCAGTTATGGGCTAGCGGACTACAATGAGCAGTTCTTC.

The J gene is TRBJ1-5, the V gene TRBV20-1; D not certain. The CDR3 loop spans 15 amino acids. V dropped 5 bases and J dropped 4 bases, with 18 bases sitting between them. Germline V gene lookup returns CDR1 DFQATT and CDR2 SNEGSKA (reference sequence). The CDR3 DNA reads as TGCAGTGCTCAGAGATCCGGACGGATTAATCAGCCCCAGCATTTT. This encodes CSAQRSGRINQPQHF.

The rearrangement joins TRBV12-5 to TRBJ2-7; 7 nucleotides line up with TRBD2. The ends lost 6 bases at V and 3 bases at J; junction bases unmatched: 5. CDR1 is LGHNT and CDR2 is FRNRAP in the germline V gene. The CDR3 totals 13 residues. As DNA, the CDR3 is TGTGCTAGTGGCCCCAGCGGGGTCTACGAGCAGTACTTC. Its protein product is CASGPSGVYEQYF.

This clonotype has a handful of counts. A junction end diverges from the germline sequence, so it may reflect a read error. V usage is TRBV13 and J usage is TRBJ2-7; 7 bases line up with TRBD1. CDR3 length: 14 amino acids. From germline, CDR1 is PRHDT and CDR2 FYEKMQ (reference sequence). The CDR3 bases are TGTGCCAGCAGCGTAGGGACAGTCTCCTACGAGCAGTACTTC. As protein: CASSVGTVSYEQYF.

This chain uses TRBV7-9 with TRBJ2-1, with D possibly matching TRBD1 (6 bases). The ends were cut back, 1 base at V and 7 bases at J, with 17 bases in the middle. CDR1 is SEHNR and CDR2 is FQNEAQ in the germline V gene (reference sequence). The CDR3 is made up of 16 amino acids. As DNA, the CDR3 is TGTGCCAGCAGCTTAGGAGACAGGTCCCCTCGTAATGAGCAGTTCTTC. Residues: CASSLGDRSPRNEQFF. Combining the CDR3 with reference TRBV7-9 and TRBJ2-1 gives the whole variable domain DTGVSQNPRHKITKRGQNVTFRCDPISEHNRLYWYRQTLGQGPEFLTYFQNEAQLEKSRLLSDRFSAERPKGSFSTLEIQRTEQGDSAMYLCASSLGDRSPRNEQFFGPGTRLTVL.

The chain has TRBV27 and TRBJ2-2; 10 positions agree with TRBD1. The CDR3 runs 15 residues. Germline CDR1 and CDR2: MNHEY and SMNVEV (reference sequence). V lost 5 bases and J lost 6; bases outside the gene matches: 6. Here the CDR3 DNA reads TGTGCCAGCAGTGCCCGGGACAGGGGCTCCGGGGAGCTGTTTTTT. This sequence encodes CASSARDRGSGELFF.

V and J are TRBV3-1 and TRBJ2-5, with D possibly being TRBD1 (7 bases). Germline loops: CDR1 LGHDT, CDR2 YNNKEL (reference sequence). The CDR3 spans 16 residues. Deletions cut 0 bases from V and 4 bases from J, with 15 bases between. The CDR3 nucleotides are TGTGCCAGCAGCCAAGATTGGAGGGGGCTTTTAGAGACCCAGTACTTC. Encoded protein: CASSQDWRGLLETQYF.

The chain employs TRBV20-1 and TRBJ2-3; D might be TRBD1 (6 bases). V lost 3 bases and J lost 4, with 20 bases in between. Germline CDR1 reads DFQATT; CDR2 reads SNEGSKA (reference sequence). There are 16 residues in the CDR3. The CDR3 coding sequence is TGCAGTGCTAGGGGCCCACAGGGTCTGAGCCCAGATACGCAGTATTTT. Translating gives CSARGPQGLSPDTQYF.

The rearrangement joins TRBV20-1 to TRBJ2-7; 8 nucleotides agree with TRBD2. CDR1 is DFQATT and CDR2 is SNEGSKA in the germline V gene (reference sequence). V shed 3 bases, J shed 0 bases, and the junction held 10 bases outside the gene matches. The CDR3 totals 16 residues. The CDR3 sequence is CSASLTGGGYSYEQYF. CDR3 in DNA: TGCAGTGCTAGCCTCACGGGCGGGGGGTACTCCTACGAGCAGTACTTC.

The chain uses TRBV5-6 and TRBJ2-7, with 7 bases aligning to TRBD2. This CDR3 is 15 amino acids long. Germline V gene data show CDR1 as SGHDT and CDR2 as YYEEEE. J lost 4 bases, V lost 4 bases, and 11 bases had no gene match. The CDR3 loop is CASSRRGGSLYEQYF. CDR3 nucleotides: TGTGCCAGCAGCAGGCGGGGCGGGAGTTTATACGAGCAGTACTTC.

This chain links TRBV5-6 with TRBJ2-7; D call uncertain. Germline CDR1 reads SGHDT; CDR2 reads YYEEEE. The length of the CDR3 is 14 residues. Trimming took off 4 bases at V and 2 bases at J, with 13 bases between the two ends. CDR3 coding DNA: TGTGCCAGCAGCCTTCCCGGAGCCCCCTACGAGCAGTACTTC. Protein: CASSLPGAPYEQYF.